This T cell receptor beta chain was identified in a study of blood T cell repertoires in COVID-19. The V end was cut by 7 bases, the J end by 1 base, with 11 bases between. The CDR3 runs to 13 residues. The germline CDR1 and CDR2 sequences are SGHVS and FQNEAQ. This clone was detected a few times. Per the original data handling: The assay estimated nucleated cells by amplifying reference gene primers. Clones were sequenced by immunoSEQ multiplex PCR, and TCRdb holds only the in-frame ones, with some missing. D and trimming come from the DNA, and the V and J calls and clone size come from that table. The table has about 200,000 clones, 80% seen once.

The chain couples TRBV7-8 to TRBJ2-7, with D tentatively TRBD1 (5 bases). This sequence originates from a woman in her 70s with acute or convalescent COVID-19. Sequenced: peripheral blood. The CDR3 spells CASTQQVSYEQYF. The CDR3, as DNA: TGTGCCAGCACCCAACAGGTGTCCTACGAGCAGTACTTC. Using reference TRBV7-8 and TRBJ2-7 for the parts outside the CDR3, the full variable domain is GAGVSQSPRYKVAKRGQDVALRCDPISGHVSLFWYQQALGQGPEFLTYFQNEAQLDKSGLPSDRFFAERPEGSVSTLKIQRTQQEDSAVYLCASTQQVSYEQYFGPGTRLTVT.